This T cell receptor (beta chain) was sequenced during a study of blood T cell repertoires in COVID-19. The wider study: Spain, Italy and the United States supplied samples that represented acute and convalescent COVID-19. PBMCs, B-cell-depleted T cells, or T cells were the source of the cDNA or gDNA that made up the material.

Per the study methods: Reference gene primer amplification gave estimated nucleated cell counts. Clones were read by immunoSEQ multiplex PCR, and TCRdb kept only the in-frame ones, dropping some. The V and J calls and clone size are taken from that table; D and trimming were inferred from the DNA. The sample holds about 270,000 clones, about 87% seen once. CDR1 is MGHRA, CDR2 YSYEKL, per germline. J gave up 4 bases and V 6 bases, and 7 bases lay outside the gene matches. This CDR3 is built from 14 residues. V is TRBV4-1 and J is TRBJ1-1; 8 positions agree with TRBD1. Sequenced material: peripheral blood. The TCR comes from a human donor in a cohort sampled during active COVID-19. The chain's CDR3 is CASRDQGAGTEAFF. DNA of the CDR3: TGCGCCAGCAGGGACCAGGGGGCCGGCACTGAAGCTTTCTTT.